This is a list of T cell receptor beta chains from one sample in a study of cytomegalovirus exposure and HLA in healthy donors. Clones were sequenced by immunoSEQ multiplex PCR, and TCRdb holds only the in-frame ones, with some missing. The sample records 150,000 to 200,000 clones, 70% to 85% being singletons. Sequencing was carried out using PBMCs. These receptors were collected from a woman in her 30s in good health and CMV-seropositive. The CDR3 runs from the conserved cysteine through the conserved F or W. The D gene is left open where the match is weak. Only part of the rows carry a size: once, few, many, or a class if the clone is expanded.

D | size | J | V | CDR3 | DNA
TRBD1 | once | TRBJ1-4 | TRBV15 | CATSGQGPNEKLFF | TGTGCCACCAGCGGACAGGGACCCAATGAAAAACTGTTTTTT
. | . | TRBJ2-7 | TRBV7-2 | CASSSQVLWHEQYF | TGTGCCAGCAGCTCACAGGTTTTATGGCACGAGCAGTACTTC
. | . | TRBJ2-7 | TRBV4-1 | CASSPSRGYEQYF | TGCGCCAGCAGCCCGTCCAGGGGCTACGAGCAGTACTTC
. | . | TRBJ2-3 | TRBV18 | CASSLTSGSDTQYF | TGTGCCAGCTCACTCACCTCAGGGTCAGATACGCAGTATTTT
TRBD2 | . | TRBJ2-7 | TRBV4-2 | CASSQGSMTSGSYEQYF | TGTGCCAGCAGCCAAGGATCGATGACTAGCGGTTCCTACGAGCAGTACTTC
. | . | TRBJ2-3 | TRBV23-1 | CASSTPRWSKPVSPTDTQYF | TGCGCCAGCAGTACCCCCCGGTGGTCCAAGCCGGTTTCTCCCACAGATACGCAGTATTTT
TRBD1 | . | TRBJ2-7 | TRBV10-3 | CAISEPQGQGHYEQYF | TGTGCCATCAGTGAGCCCCAGGGACAGGGCCACTACGAGCAGTACTTC
TRBD2 | . | TRBJ2-1 | TRBV29-1 | CSAPLAGAREQFF | TGCAGCGCTCCACTAGCGGGGGCGCGTGAGCAGTTCTTC
. | few | TRBJ2-7 | TRBV6-5 | CASSFVSDRSYEQYF | TGTGCCAGCAGTTTCGTTTCCGACAGATCCTACGAGCAGTACTTC
. | . | TRBJ2-1 | TRBV7-9 | CASSLLGGGEAEQFF | TGTGCCAGCAGCTTATTGGGTGGCGGGGAGGCTGAGCAGTTCTTC
TRBD2 | . | TRBJ2-7 | TRBV30 | CAWNLAGAAGEQYF | TGTGCCTGGAACCTAGCGGGAGCGGCGGGGGAGCAGTACTTC
. | . | TRBJ1-5 | TRBV19 | CASSIGQGYNQPQHF | TGTGCCAGTAGTATAGGCCAGGGGTATAATCAGCCCCAGCATTTT
. | few | TRBJ2-7 | TRBV7-7 | CASSPGMGGYEQYF | TGTGCCAGCAGCCCAGGCATGGGAGGCTACGAGCAGTACTTC
TRBD1 | . | TRBJ2-7 | TRBV19 | CASSIGGTVYEQYF | TGTGCCAGTAGTATAGGTGGGACAGTTTACGAGCAGTACTTC
. | . | TRBJ2-6 | TRBV18 | CASSPSTTGANVLTF | TGTGCCAGCTCACCGTCGACAACTGGGGCCAACGTCCTGACTTTC
. | . | TRBJ2-5 | TRBV4-2 | CANSQLAGGTQYF | TGTGCCAACAGCCAATTGGCCGGAGGTACCCAGTACTTC
. | . | TRBJ2-4 | TRBV7-2 | CASNPGTTNRIQYF | TGTGCCAGCAACCCAGGGACAACGAACCGCATTCAGTACTTC
. | . | TRBJ1-6 | TRBV19 | CASATGSSYNSPLHF | TGTGCCAGTGCTACAGGGAGCTCCTATAATTCACCCCTCCACTTT
TRBD1 | . | TRBJ2-6 | TRBV11-3 | CASSLTGDRGANVLTF | TGTGCCAGTAGTCTCACAGGGGACCGTGGGGCCAACGTCCTGACTTTC
. | . | TRBJ2-5 | TRBV27 | CASSFRWMETQYF | TGTGCCAGCAGCTTCAGGTGGATGGAGACCCAGTACTTC
. | once | TRBJ1-3 | TRBV7-2 | CASSATDDSGNTIYF | TGTGCCAGCAGCGCGACAGACGACTCTGGAAACACCATATATTTT
TRBD1 | . | TRBJ2-7 | TRBV10-2 | CASKGQIYEQYF | TGCGCCAGCAAGGGACAGATCTACGAGCAGTACTTC
. | . | TRBJ2-1 | TRBV4-3 | CASSQEGFNNEQFF | TGCGCCAGCAGCCAGGAGGGCTTTAACAATGAGCAGTTCTTC
. | . | TRBJ2-7 | TRBV2 | CASSVTEIGYEQYF | TGTGCCAGCAGTGTCACAGAGATAGGCTACGAGCAGTACTTC
. | . | TRBJ2-7 | TRBV2 | CASRMIGEEGYEQYF | TGTGCCAGCAGGATGATAGGGGAAGAAGGCTACGAGCAGTACTTC
. | . | TRBJ1-2 | TRBV6-1 | CASTSPGGNNYGYTF | TGTGCCAGCACCTCCCCGGGGGGTAATAACTATGGCTACACCTTC
. | . | TRBJ2-1 | TRBV5-1 | CASSLMRLSSYNEQFF | TGCGCCAGCAGCTTGATGCGCCTGAGCTCCTACAATGAGCAGTTCTTC
TRBD1 | once | TRBJ1-2 | TRBV19 | CASSIWQGADGYTF | TGTGCCAGTAGTATATGGCAGGGGGCCGATGGCTACACCTTC
. | . | TRBJ1-1 | TRBV29-1 | CSVGLGQTTEAFF | TGCAGCGTCGGCCTGGGACAAACCACTGAAGCTTTCTTT
. | . | TRBJ2-1 | TRBV4-3 | CASSQAPGLANNEQFF | TGCGCCAGCAGCCAAGCCCCGGGACTGGCAAACAATGAGCAGTTCTTC
. | . | TRBJ1-4 | TRBV19 | CASRYGGQGLFF | TGTGCCAGCAGATATGGGGGCCAGGGACTGTTTTTT
. | . | TRBJ1-1 | TRBV6-6 | CASTSGLENTEAFF | TGTGCCAGCACCTCAGGGTTGGAGAACACTGAAGCTTTCTTT
. | . | TRBJ2-5 | TRBV6-5 | CASSTLAGLPPQYF | TGTGCCAGCAGTACCCTCGCAGGACTCCCTCCCCAGTACTTC
TRBD2 | . | TRBJ2-1 | TRBV7-9 | CASSLRGSSYNEQFF | TGTGCCAGCAGCTTGCGGGGGAGCTCCTACAATGAGCAGTTCTTC
. | few | TRBJ2-7 | TRBV7-8 | CASSPRGAYEQYF | TGTGCCAGCAGCCCTAGGGGCGCCTACGAGCAGTACTTC
. | . | TRBJ2-7 | TRBV6-5 | CASSYMAGLSYEQYF | TGTGCCAGCAGTTACATGGCAGGCCTCTCCTACGAGCAGTACTTC
. | few | TRBJ2-1 | TRBV5-4 | CASGTVSSSYNEQFF | TGTGCCAGCGGTACAGTATCGAGCTCCTACAATGAGCAGTTCTTC
TRBD1 | . | TRBJ1-2 | TRBV30 | CAWRGQGDLWTF | TGTGCCTGGAGGGGACAGGGGGACCTGTGGACCTTC
. | . | TRBJ2-5 | TRBV10-3 | CAIAGNQETQYF | TGTGCCATCGCGGGGAACCAAGAGACCCAGTACTTC
. | . | TRBJ1-1 | TRBV6-5 | CASVRDFMNTEAFF | TGTGCCAGCGTCCGGGACTTCATGAACACTGAAGCTTTCTTT
. | . | TRBJ2-1 | TRBV6-4 | CASSKEFGNEQFF | TGTGCCAGCAGTAAGGAGTTTGGCAATGAGCAGTTCTTC
TRBD2 | . | TRBJ2-5 | TRBV5-1 | CASSLGLAGVETQYF | TGCGCCAGCAGCTTGGGACTAGCGGGAGTAGAGACCCAGTACTTC
TRBD2 | . | TRBJ2-2 | TRBV7-9 | CASRAGGHTGELFF | TGTGCCAGCCGGGCGGGGGGCCACACCGGGGAGCTGTTTTTT
TRBD1 | . | TRBJ2-7 | TRBV30 | CAWSKGQVYEQYF | TGTGCCTGGAGTAAAGGACAGGTGTACGAGCAGTACTTC
. | . | TRBJ1-2 | TRBV6-6 | CASWEGLFYGYTF | TGTGCCAGCTGGGAAGGACTCTTCTATGGCTACACCTTC
. | . | TRBJ2-1 | TRBV12-5 | CASGLVRRSSYNEQFF | TGTGCTAGTGGTTTGGTACGGAGGAGCTCCTACAATGAGCAGTTCTTC
. | . | TRBJ2-4 | TRBV19 | CASSIDSSLAKNIQYF | TGTGCCAGTAGTATAGATTCCTCCTTAGCCAAAAACATTCAGTACTTC
TRBD2 | few | TRBJ2-2 | TRBV4-3 | CASSQDRLAGGRYTGELFF | TGCGCCAGCAGCCAAGATAGACTAGCGGGAGGGAGGTATACCGGGGAGCTGTTTTTT
. | . | TRBJ1-2 | TRBV4-3 | CASSQDEGTTYGYTF | TGCGCCAGCAGCCAGGACGAGGGGACAACCTATGGCTACACCTTC
. | . | TRBJ2-2 | TRBV27 | CASSLGGESTGELFF | TGTGCCAGCAGTTTAGGAGGGGAAAGCACCGGGGAGCTGTTTTTT
. | . | TRBJ1-1 | TRBV6-1 | CASSEGGGPDTEAFF | TGTGCCAGCAGTGAAGGGGGGGGGCCGGACACTGAAGCTTTCTTT
. | . | TRBJ2-3 | TRBV10-2 | CASRPLALRGYSTDTQYF | TGCGCCAGCAGACCTCTAGCCCTTAGAGGGTATAGCACAGATACGCAGTATTTT
. | . | TRBJ2-7 | TRBV11-2 | CASSPPRVYEQYF | TGTGCCAGCAGCCCCCCCAGGGTTTACGAGCAGTACTTC